This T cell receptor beta chain originates from a study of T cell changes during pregnancy in multiple sclerosis. Data came from immunoSEQ multiplex PCR; TCRdb stores just in-frame clones and leaves some out. The sample has tens of thousands of clones; 92% are singletons. The CDR3 covers 13 residues. CDR1 and CDR2 from the germline V gene are SNHLY and FYNNEI. V was clipped by 8 bases and J by 4 bases, with 12 bases between them. The input for sequencing was peripheral blood, taken before pregnancy. This clonotype was sampled from a female donor with multiple sclerosis, enrolled in a pregnancy study. The J gene is TRBJ2-1, the V gene TRBV2; no definite D call. CDR3 in DNA: TGTGCCAGCCGCGGTAATGGGTACAATGAGCAGTTCTTC. Residues: CASRGNGYNEQFF. The full variable domain, in which reference TRBV2 and TRBJ2-1 provide the parts outside the CDR3, is EPEVTQTPSHQVTQMGQEVILRCVPISNHLYFYWYRQILGQKVEFLVSFYNNEISEKSEIFDDQFSVERPDGSNFTLKIRSTKLEDSAMYFCASRGNGYNEQFFGPGTRLTVL.